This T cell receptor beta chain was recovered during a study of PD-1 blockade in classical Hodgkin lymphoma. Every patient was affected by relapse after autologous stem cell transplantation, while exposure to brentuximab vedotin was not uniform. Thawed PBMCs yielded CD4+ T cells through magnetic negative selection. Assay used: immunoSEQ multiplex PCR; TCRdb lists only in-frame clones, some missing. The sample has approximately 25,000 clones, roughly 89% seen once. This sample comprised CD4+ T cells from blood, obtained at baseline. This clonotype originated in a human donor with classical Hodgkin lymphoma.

The chain's CDR3 is CSVGGGGRNEQFF. The DNA for the CDR3 is TGCAGCGTTGGAGGGGGCGGGAGGAATGAGCAGTTCTTC. The rearrangement joins TRBV29-1 to TRBJ2-1, with D tentatively TRBD2 (8 bases). The CDR3 extends over 13 amino acids. V was trimmed by 4 bases and J by 7 bases, leaving 14 bases between them. Germline CDR1 reads SQVTM; CDR2 reads ANQGSEA.